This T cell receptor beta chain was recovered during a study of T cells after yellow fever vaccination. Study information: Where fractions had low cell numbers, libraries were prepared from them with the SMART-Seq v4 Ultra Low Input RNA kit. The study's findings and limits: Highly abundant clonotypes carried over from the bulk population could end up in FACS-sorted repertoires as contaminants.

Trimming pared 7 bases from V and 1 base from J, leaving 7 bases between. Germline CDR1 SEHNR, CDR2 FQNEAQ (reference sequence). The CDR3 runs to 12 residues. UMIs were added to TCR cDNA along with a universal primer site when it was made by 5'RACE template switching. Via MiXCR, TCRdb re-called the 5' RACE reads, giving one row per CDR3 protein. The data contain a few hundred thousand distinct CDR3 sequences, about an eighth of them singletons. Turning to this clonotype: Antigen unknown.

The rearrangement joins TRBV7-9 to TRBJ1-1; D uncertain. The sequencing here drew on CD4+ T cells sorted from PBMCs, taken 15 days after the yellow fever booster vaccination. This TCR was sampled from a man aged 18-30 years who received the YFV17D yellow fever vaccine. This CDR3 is CASTWGNTEAFF. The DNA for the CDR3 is TGTGCCAGCACCTGGGGGAACACTGAAGCTTTCTTT.